The present TCR beta chain was sequenced within a study of blood T cell repertoires in COVID-19. Trimming cost V 2 bases and J 3 bases; bases outside gene matches: 4. Germline-derived CDR1 and CDR2 are SGDLS and YYNGEE. This CDR3 comprises 14 residues. Sequencing was performed with immunoSEQ multiplex PCR; in TCRdb, only in-frame clones are kept and a portion is missing. In the table there are 250,000 to 350,000 clones, roughly 83% of which are singletons. The chain has TRBV9 and TRBJ2-7; TRBD1 matches at 8 bases. This clonotype originated in a human donor with COVID-19, enrolled during active disease. The donor label of this sample is uncertain. Sequenced input: peripheral blood. The DNA of the CDR3 is TGTGCCAGCAGCGTTGGACAGGGTGGCTACGAGCAGTACTTC. Encoded protein: CASSVGQGGYEQYF.